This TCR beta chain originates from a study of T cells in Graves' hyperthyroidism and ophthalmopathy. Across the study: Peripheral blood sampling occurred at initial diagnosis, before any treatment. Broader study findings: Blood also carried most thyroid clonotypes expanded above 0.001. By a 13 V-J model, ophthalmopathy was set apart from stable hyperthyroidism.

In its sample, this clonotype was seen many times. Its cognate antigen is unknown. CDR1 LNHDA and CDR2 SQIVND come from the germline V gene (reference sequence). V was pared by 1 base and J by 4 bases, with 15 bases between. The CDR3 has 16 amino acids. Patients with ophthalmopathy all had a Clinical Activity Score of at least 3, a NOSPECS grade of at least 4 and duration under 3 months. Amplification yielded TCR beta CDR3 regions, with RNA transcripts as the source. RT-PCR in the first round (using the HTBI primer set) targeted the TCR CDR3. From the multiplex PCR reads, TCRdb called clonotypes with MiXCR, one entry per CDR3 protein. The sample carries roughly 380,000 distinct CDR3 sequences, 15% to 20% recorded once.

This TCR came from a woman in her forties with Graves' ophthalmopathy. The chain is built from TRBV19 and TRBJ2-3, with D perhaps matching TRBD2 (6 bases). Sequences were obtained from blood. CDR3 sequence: CASSIGGTWRADTQYF. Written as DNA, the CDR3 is TGTGCCAGTAGTATAGGCGGGACTTGGAGGGCAGATACGCAGTATTTT.